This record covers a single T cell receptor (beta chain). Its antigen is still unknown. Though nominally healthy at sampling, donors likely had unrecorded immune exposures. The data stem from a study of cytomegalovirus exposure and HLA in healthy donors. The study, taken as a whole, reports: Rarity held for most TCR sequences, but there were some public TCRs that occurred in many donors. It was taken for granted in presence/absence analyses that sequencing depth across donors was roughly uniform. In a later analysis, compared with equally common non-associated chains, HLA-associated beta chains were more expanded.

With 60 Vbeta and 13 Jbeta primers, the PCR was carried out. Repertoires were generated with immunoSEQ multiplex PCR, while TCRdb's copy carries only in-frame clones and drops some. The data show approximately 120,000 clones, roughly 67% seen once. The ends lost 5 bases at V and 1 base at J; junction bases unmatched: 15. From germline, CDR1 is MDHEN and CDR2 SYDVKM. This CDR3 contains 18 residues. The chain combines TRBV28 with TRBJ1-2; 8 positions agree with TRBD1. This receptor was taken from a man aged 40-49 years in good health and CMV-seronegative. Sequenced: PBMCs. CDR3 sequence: CASSAPSLGQVYNYGYTF. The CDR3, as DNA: TGTGCCAGCAGTGCCCCTTCGTTGGGACAGGTGTATAACTATGGCTACACCTTC.